The 27 T cell receptor beta chains below were found in one sample sequenced in a study of OX40 agonist ivuxolimab in advanced cancers. Sequenced by immunoSEQ multiplex PCR; TCRdb stores in-frame clones only, minus some. The repertoire includes over 13,000 clones, 60% to 80% of them detected once, and 36% sits in the top ten. The starting material was CD4+ or CD8+ T cells sorted from blood, obtained in a trial of the OX40 agonist ivuxolimab. The receptors originated from an adult with an advanced solid tumor such as melanoma, head and neck, liver or kidney cancer.

V usage is TRBV25-1 and J usage is TRBJ2-3, with TRBD1 identical over 8 bases. Unmatched junction bases numbered 4, after V lost 0 bases and J lost 2 bases. Germline CDR1 is MGHDK and CDR2 is SYGVNS. CDR3 length: 16 residues. CDR3 residues: CASSEYDRGNTDTQYF. The CDR3 bases are TGTGCCAGCAGTGAATACGACAGGGGCAACACAGATACGCAGTATTTT. The whole variable domain, remainder taken from reference TRBV25-1 and TRBJ2-3, is EADIYQTPRYLVIGTGKKITLECSQTMGHDKMYWYQQDPGMELHLIHYSYGVNSTEKGDLSSESTVSRIRTEHFPLTLESARPSHTSQYLCASSEYDRGNTDTQYFGPGTRLTVL.

Of note for this clone: The likely explanation is a read error, given a far larger clone one base away. This CDR3 is also generated by other DNA sequences in the sample. The chain is built from TRBV5-1 and TRBJ1-2; 8 nucleotides line up with TRBD1. This CDR3 comprises 15 residues. CDR1 is SGHRS and CDR2 is YFSETQ in the germline V gene. Trimming cost V 3 bases and J 5 bases; bases outside gene matches: 9. CDR3 in DNA: TGCGCCAGCAGCTGGGACAGGCAGTTGGGGTATGGCTACACCTTC. Its protein product is CASSWDRQLGYGYTF. Together with reference TRBV5-1 and TRBJ1-2, the CDR3 gives the full variable domain: KAGVTQTPRYLIKTRGQQVTLSCSPISGHRSVSWYQQTPGQGLQFLFEYFSETQRNKGNFPGRFSGRQFSNSRSEMNVSTLELGDSALYLCASSWDRQLGYGYTFGSGTRLTVV.

The V call is TRBV7-9, the J call TRBJ2-2; possibly TRBD1 for D (5 bases). Germline CDR1 and CDR2: SEHNR and FQNEAQ (reference sequence). The CDR3 has 15 amino acids. Trimming shortened V by 6 bases and J by 0 bases, and 11 bases separated the two germline ends. The CDR3 spells CASRPDIPNTGELFF. The CDR3 DNA is TGTGCCAGCAGGCCGGACATCCCGAACACCGGGGAGCTGTTTTTT.

This clone was counted once. V gene TRBV5-8 combines with J gene TRBJ1-2; 7 nucleotides line up with TRBD1. V lost 2 bases and J lost 4; bases outside the gene matches: 5. Per the germline V gene, CDR1 is SGHTS and CDR2 is YDEGEE. This CDR3 contains 14 residues. CDR3 nucleotides: TGTGCCAGCAGCTTCCCAGGGGGGCCCTATGGCTACACCTTC. Its protein is CASSFPGGPYGYTF.

This clone was observed a handful of times. This chain connects TRBV19 to TRBJ2-1; D remains ambiguous. The CDR3 covers 13 residues. Looked up from germline, CDR1 is LNHDA and CDR2 is SQIVND (reference sequence). V was shortened by 7 bases and J by 4 bases, with 11 bases between the two germline ends. CDR3 loop: CASIGDTYNEQFF. The DNA of the CDR3 is TGTGCCAGTATAGGTGACACTTACAATGAGCAGTTCTTC.

V is TRBV7-8 and J is TRBJ2-7, with a tentative D call TRBD1 (6 bases). The V gene's germline CDR1 is SGHVS and CDR2 FQNEAQ. The germline V and J ends were trimmed by 5 bases and 5 bases, with 22 bases remaining between them. This CDR3 spans 16 amino acids. The CDR3 sequence is CASSSLQGEATDEQYF. DNA of the CDR3: TGTGCCAGCAGCAGTTTACAGGGTGAAGCTACCGACGAGCAGTACTTC.

The sample holds one count of this clone. The chain employs TRBV4-1 and TRBJ2-2; 12 positions agree with TRBD2. Germline lookup yields CDR1 MGHRA and CDR2 YSYEKL. CDR3 length: 16 residues. The junction had 4 bases not matched to a gene; V was cut back by 0 bases and J by 8 bases. CDR3 amino acids: CASSQETSGSTGELFF. In DNA form, the CDR3 reads TGCGCCAGCAGCCAAGAGACTAGCGGGAGTACGGGGGAGCTGTTTTTT.

The chain couples TRBV11-3 to TRBJ2-5, with D possibly matching TRBD2 (5 bases). The DNA matches TRBJ2-7 better at its end, which makes the J call doubtful. Germline V gene sequence: CDR1 SGHNT, CDR2 YENEEA. CDR3 length equals 14 residues. In DNA form, the CDR3 reads TGTGCCAGCAGCTTAGGACCGGGGAAGGACGAGCAGTACTTC. As protein: CASSLGPGKDEQYF.

The CDR3: CSVDPGGRQTQYF. In DNA form, the CDR3 reads TGCAGCGTTGACCCTGGAGGGAGACAGACCCAGTACTTC. The gene calls are TRBV29-1 and TRBJ2-5; possible D gene TRBD2, 6 bases. The CDR3 covers 13 residues. Germline-derived CDR1 and CDR2 are SQVTM and ANQGSEA. The V and J ends lost 3 bases and 6 bases respectively, with 14 bases between them.

The chain is built from TRBV15 and TRBJ1-2; TRBD1 might be the D (5 bases). The CDR3 length is 13 residues. Trimming took off 3 bases at V and 4 bases at J, with 9 bases between the two ends. Germline values: CDR1 LNHNV, CDR2 YYDKDF (reference sequence). The DNA of the CDR3 is TGTGCCACCAGCAGTGGCGGGACCTATGGCTACACCTTC. As protein: CATSSGGTYGYTF.

The chain joins TRBV27 to TRBJ2-7, with D maybe TRBD2 (6 bases). V shed 4 bases and J shed 5 bases, with 12 bases lying between them. Germline loops: CDR1 MNHEY, CDR2 SMNVEV (reference sequence). The CDR3 is 13 amino acids. CDR3 DNA: TGTGCCAGCAGTTCTACAATAGCGGACGAGCAGTACTTC. Protein product: CASSSTIADEQYF.

V is TRBV7-8 and J is TRBJ2-7; 9 positions match TRBD1. Germline values: CDR1 SGHVS, CDR2 FQNEAQ. The CDR3 contains 15 residues. The V and J ends lost 4 bases and 5 bases, in that order; junction bases with no gene match: 9. The CDR3 loop reads CASSSSPGTGNEQYF. The DNA of the CDR3 is TGTGCCAGCAGCTCCAGCCCCGGGACAGGGAACGAGCAGTACTTC.

This chain links TRBV6-1 with TRBJ2-5, with 14 bases matching TRBD2. The CDR3 loop spans 15 amino acids. The V gene end was trimmed by 5 bases and the J gene end by 6 bases; junction bases not matched to a gene: 5. The germline V gene encodes CDR1 MNHNS and CDR2 SASEGT. The CDR3 protein is CASSQGTSGSKTQYF. CDR3 bases: TGTGCCAGCAGTCAAGGGACTAGCGGGAGCAAGACCCAGTACTTC.

The chain uses TRBV6-1 and TRBJ2-7; 8 bases are shared with TRBD1. V shed 1 base, J shed 1 base, and the junction held 3 bases outside the gene matches. The CDR3 spans 15 residues. Looked up from germline, CDR1 is MNHNS and CDR2 is SASEGT. The CDR3 region has the DNA TGTGCCAGCAGTGAAGGGACAGGGAGTTCCTACGAGCAGTACTTC. Protein product: CASSEGTGSSYEQYF.

The chain combines TRBV19 with TRBJ1-2; unclear D gene. This CDR3 spans 11 amino acids. Deletions cut 6 bases from V and 8 bases from J, with 10 bases between. In germline, CDR1 is LNHDA, CDR2 SQIVND (reference sequence). The CDR3 sequence: CASREGVGYTF. As DNA, the CDR3 is TGTGCCAGTAGGGAAGGTGTCGGCTACACCTTC.

V gene TRBV4-1 combines with J gene TRBJ2-1, with D perhaps TRBD2 (5 bases). The V gene's germline CDR1 is MGHRA and CDR2 YSYEKL. Trimming took 2 bases from V and 2 from J, leaving 10 bases between them. The CDR3 totals 15 residues. The CDR3 DNA follows: TGCGCCAGCAGCCAATCCAGCGGAGCCTACAATGAGCAGTTCTTC. Translation: CASSQSSGAYNEQFF.

This clone has just a few counts. This chain uses TRBV7-9 with TRBJ1-1, with D perhaps TRBD1 (5 bases). This CDR3 contains 13 residues. The V and J ends lost 1 base and 3 bases respectively, with 6 bases between them. The germline gives CDR1 SEHNR, CDR2 FQNEAQ (reference sequence). This CDR3 reads CASSLGGDTEAFF. CDR3 nucleotides: TGTGCCAGCAGCTTAGGGGGGGACACTGAAGCTTTCTTT.

The rearrangement uses TRBV19 and TRBJ2-2; D unclear. The germline V gene encodes CDR1 LNHDA and CDR2 SQIVND (reference sequence). V lost 0 bases to trimming and J lost 5 bases, with 4 bases between them. This CDR3 contains 13 residues. CDR3 coding DNA: TGTGCCAGTAGTATAGAGGGAACCGGGGAGCTGTTTTTT. It translates to CASSIEGTGELFF. The full variable domain, with the rest looked up from reference TRBV19 and TRBJ2-2, is DGGITQSPKYLFRKEGQNVTLSCEQNLNHDAMYWYRQDPGQGLRLIYYSQIVNDFQKGDIAEGYSVSREKKESFPLTVTSAQKNPTAFYLCASSIEGTGELFFGEGSRLTVL.

The chain is built from TRBV7-2 and TRBJ2-3; TRBD2 might be the D (5 bases). CDR1 is SGHTA and CDR2 is FQGNSA in the germline V gene. This CDR3 comprises 15 residues. V was trimmed by 1 base and J by 6 bases, leaving 14 bases between them. CDR3 amino acids: CASSLGAGGPDTQYF. The CDR3 coding sequence is TGTGCCAGCAGCTTAGGGGCGGGTGGCCCCGATACGCAGTATTTT.

The sample holds one count of this clone. The genes are TRBV4-1 and TRBJ2-1, with 8 nucleotides matching TRBD2. The junction had 7 bases not matched to a gene; V was cut back by 0 bases and J by 0 bases. The CDR3 has 18 amino acids. The V gene's germline CDR1 is MGHRA and CDR2 YSYEKL. Here the CDR3 DNA reads TGCGCCAGCAGCCAAGAGGATGCCGGGACTAGCTCCTACAATGAGCAGTTCTTC. Protein product: CASSQEDAGTSSYNEQFF.

This chain links TRBV6-5 with TRBJ1-1; no clear D gene. CDR1 and CDR2 from the germline V gene are MNHEY and SVGAGI. The CDR3 covers 14 residues. V lost 5 bases to trimming and J lost 1 base, with 11 bases between them. CDR3 loop: CASSVIRRNTEAFF. CDR3 sequence (DNA): TGTGCCAGCAGTGTGATACGGAGGAACACTGAAGCTTTCTTT.

The chain carries TRBV5-6 and TRBJ1-1, with D hard to call. Germline loops: CDR1 SGHDT, CDR2 YYEEEE. V was trimmed by 4 bases and J by 6 bases, leaving 10 bases between them. The CDR3 is 12 amino acids. CDR3 in DNA: TGTGCCAGCAGCGGACTGGGTCCTGAAGCTTTCTTT. Translated, it gives CASSGLGPEAFF.

V is TRBV11-3 and J is TRBJ2-5, with D possibly being TRBD1 or TRBD2 (5 bases each). The V end was cut by 4 bases, the J end by 3 bases, with 21 bases between. Per germline, CDR1 SGHNT and CDR2 YENEEA. This CDR3 is built from 17 residues. As DNA, the CDR3 is TGTGCCAGCAGCTCCCCCACGGGGCCCAGTGGTGAAGAGACCCAGTACTTC. Translated, it gives CASSSPTGPSGEETQYF.

The chain has TRBV4-2 and TRBJ2-1; no clear D. This CDR3 contains 11 residues. From germline, CDR1 is LGHNA and CDR2 YNFKEQ. V was clipped by 5 bases and J by 7 bases, with 6 bases between them. The DNA for the CDR3 is TGTGCCAGCAGCGGGATTAATGAGCAGTTCTTC. Translating gives CASSGINEQFF.

This clone was detected only once. The chain uses TRBV27 and TRBJ2-3; 11 nucleotides agree with TRBD2. This CDR3 has 14 amino acids. Germline CDR1 and CDR2: MNHEY and SMNVEV (reference sequence). J was trimmed by 8 bases and V by 4 bases; bases with no gene match: 5. The CDR3 DNA follows: TGTGCCAGCAGTTCCGGGACTAGCGGCGTTACGCAGTATTTT. This encodes CASSSGTSGVTQYF.

The chain has TRBV29-1 and TRBJ1-1; possible D gene TRBD1, 5 bases. V shed 4 bases and J shed 4 bases, with 10 bases lying between them. Germline lookup yields CDR1 SQVTM and CDR2 ANQGSEA. The CDR3 has 12 residues. This CDR3 is CSVGAGGTEAFF. The CDR3 bases are TGCAGCGTTGGGGCGGGGGGCACTGAAGCTTTCTTT.

The rearrangement joins TRBV9 to TRBJ2-7, with a possible D match to TRBD2 (6 bases). The CDR3 totals 14 residues. The germline V and J ends were trimmed by 0 bases and 2 bases, with 9 bases remaining between them. Germline loops: CDR1 SGDLS, CDR2 YYNGEE. The CDR3 loop reads CASSVAGAPYEQYF. CDR3 DNA sequence: TGTGCCAGCAGCGTAGCGGGAGCCCCCTACGAGCAGTACTTC.